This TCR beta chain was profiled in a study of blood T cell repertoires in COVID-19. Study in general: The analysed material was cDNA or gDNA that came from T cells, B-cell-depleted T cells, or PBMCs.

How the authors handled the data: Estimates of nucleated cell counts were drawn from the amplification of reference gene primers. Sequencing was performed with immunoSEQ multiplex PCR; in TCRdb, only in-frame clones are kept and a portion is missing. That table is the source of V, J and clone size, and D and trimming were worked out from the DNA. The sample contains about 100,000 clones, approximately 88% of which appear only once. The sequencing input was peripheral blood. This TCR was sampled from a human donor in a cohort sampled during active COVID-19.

In nucleotides, the CDR3 is TGTGCTAGTGGTAAAGGGGCGGGAGCCGCCTACGAGCAGTACTTC. Translation gives CASGKGAGAAYEQYF. The rearrangement links TRBV12-5 to TRBJ2-7, with TRBD2 identical over 7 bases. This CDR3 contains 15 residues. Trimming at V came to 5 bases and at J to 2 bases, leaving 9 bases not matched to a gene. The germline V gene encodes CDR1 LGHNT and CDR2 FRNRAP.